The TCR beta chain described here comes from a study of CD8+CD57+ T cells in acquired aplastic anemia (dated by TCRdb to 2016 to 2018). With respect to the entire study: Extracted DNA from sorted CD4+ and CD8+ cells averaged around 3.4 ug, ranging from roughly 0.2 to 30 ug. A CD8+CD57+ expansion meant a frequency higher than the mean frequency seen in healthy subjects.

TCR beta VDJ combination and CDR3 sequence profiling used genomic DNA as the template. An Illumina HiSeq 2000 was the platform used for TCR repertoire sequencing. The published analysis was carried out like this. Repertoires were assessed using TRBV/TRBJ rearrangement plots, CDR3 size and DJ length profiles, and Simpson's diversity index. Whichever DNA sequence was most abundant in the deep sequencing data was defined as the immunodominant clone. CDR3 amino acid sequences were screened for sharing across subjects and compared with published repertoires and the VDJdb database. TCRdb redid the processing of the public reads, applying fastp at Q25 and MiXCR, and retained in-frame beta chains. Rows with a matching CDR3 protein are joined into one entry that keeps the most common DNA and genes. The authors' filters were not applied to this entry. A total of more than 150,000 distinct CDR3 sequences appear in this sample, less than 60% of them only once. Of the sample, under 2% is held by the ten largest clones.

The CDR3 contains 14 residues, cysteine and phenylalanine counted. This entry keeps only the CDR3 DNA: 42 bases, framed from base 1. For CDR1 and CDR2, the germline V gene lists SQVTM and ANQGSEA. Trimming takes 3 bases from V and 1 base from J, and the germline ends sit 12 bases apart. Flow cytometry had shown CD8+CD57+ cell expansion in the patients selected for sequencing. Every patient had a diagnosis of severe acquired aplastic anemia based on International Study of Aplastic Anemia and Agranulocytosis and Camitta criteria. No patient had received any therapy when blood was sampled. TCR repertoires of sorted CD4+ and CD8+ blood T cells from severe aplastic anemia patients and healthy subjects were deep-sequenced in the study. Patients were enrolled under clinicaltrials.gov protocols 00001620, 01623167, 00001397, 00071045, 00081523 and 00961064 in the USA. Ficoll-Paque density gradient centrifugation was used to isolate peripheral blood mononuclear cells. Before DNA extraction, CD4+ and CD8+ T cells were sorted by FACS or by magnetic beads.

Study-wide conclusions, independent of this receptor: CD8+ Simpson's diversity did not differ significantly between patients and healthy controls (P=0.060). Although some 28 CD8+ CDR3 sequences were shared by patients and controls, these sequences appeared highly expressed in patients and within the immunodominant clones of patients.

This clonotype showed up just once. This clone's antigen is unknown. Qualities for individual bases were not recorded, and no much larger clone is one base off. One read is thin evidence. Sequencing used sorted CD4+, CD8+, or CD8+CD57+ T cells (not recorded which) from PBMCs. The clonotype comes from a human donor with aplastic anemia. The sequence joins TRBV29-1 to TRBJ1-1; the D gene assignment is ambiguous. The CDR3 region: CSVDFRVANTEAFF. The DNA sequence follows: TGCAGCGTTGATTTTCGGGTTGCGAACACTGAAGCTTTCTTT.